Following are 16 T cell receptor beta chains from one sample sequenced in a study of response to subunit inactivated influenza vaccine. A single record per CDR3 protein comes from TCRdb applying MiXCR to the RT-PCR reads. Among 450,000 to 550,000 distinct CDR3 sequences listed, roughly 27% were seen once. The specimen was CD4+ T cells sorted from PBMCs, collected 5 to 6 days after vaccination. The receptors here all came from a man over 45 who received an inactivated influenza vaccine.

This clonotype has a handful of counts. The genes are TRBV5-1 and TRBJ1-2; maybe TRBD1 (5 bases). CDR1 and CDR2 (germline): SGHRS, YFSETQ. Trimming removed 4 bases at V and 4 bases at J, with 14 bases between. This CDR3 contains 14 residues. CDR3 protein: CASSPEVGGYGYTF. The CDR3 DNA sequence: TGCGCCAGCAGCCCCGAGGTGGGGGGCTATGGCTACACCTTC.

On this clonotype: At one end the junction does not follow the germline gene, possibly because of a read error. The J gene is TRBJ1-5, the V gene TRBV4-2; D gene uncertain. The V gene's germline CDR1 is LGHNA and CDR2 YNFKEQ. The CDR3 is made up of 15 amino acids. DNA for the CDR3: TGTGCCAGCAGCCAGACGGACGGCCGGGGTCAGCCCCTGCATTTT. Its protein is CASSQTDGRGQPLHF.

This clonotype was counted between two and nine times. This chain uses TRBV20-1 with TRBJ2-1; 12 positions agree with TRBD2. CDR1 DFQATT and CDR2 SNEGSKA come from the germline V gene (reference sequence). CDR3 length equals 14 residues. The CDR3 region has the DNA TGCAGCAAACTAGCGGGAGGTCCGCACAATGAGCAGTTCTTC. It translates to CSKLAGGPHNEQFF.

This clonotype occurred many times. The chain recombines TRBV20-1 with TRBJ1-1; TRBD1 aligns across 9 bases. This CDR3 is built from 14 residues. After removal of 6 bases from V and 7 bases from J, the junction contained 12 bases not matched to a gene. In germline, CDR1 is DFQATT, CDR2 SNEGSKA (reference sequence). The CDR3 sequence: CSATGTGRPFEAFF. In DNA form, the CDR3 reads TGCAGTGCCACCGGGACAGGGAGGCCCTTTGAAGCTTTCTTT.

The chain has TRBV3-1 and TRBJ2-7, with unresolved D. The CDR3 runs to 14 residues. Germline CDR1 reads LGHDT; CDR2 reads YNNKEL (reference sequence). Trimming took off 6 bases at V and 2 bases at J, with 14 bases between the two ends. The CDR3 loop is CASSVPGRAYEQYF. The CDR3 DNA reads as TGTGCCAGCAGTGTCCCCGGGCGCGCCTACGAGCAGTACTTC.

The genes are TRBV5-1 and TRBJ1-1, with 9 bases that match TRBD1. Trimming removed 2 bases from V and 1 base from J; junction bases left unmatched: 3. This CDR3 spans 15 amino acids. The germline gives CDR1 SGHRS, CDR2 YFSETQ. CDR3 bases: TGCGCCAGCAGCTTACAGGGGGCCTCGAACACTGAAGCTTTCTTT. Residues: CASSLQGASNTEAFF. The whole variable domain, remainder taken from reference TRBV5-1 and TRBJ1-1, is KAGVTQTPRYLIKTRGQQVTLSCSPISGHRSVSWYQQTPGQGLQFLFEYFSETQRNKGNFPGRFSGRQFSNSRSEMNVSTLELGDSALYLCASSLQGASNTEAFFGQGTRLTVV.

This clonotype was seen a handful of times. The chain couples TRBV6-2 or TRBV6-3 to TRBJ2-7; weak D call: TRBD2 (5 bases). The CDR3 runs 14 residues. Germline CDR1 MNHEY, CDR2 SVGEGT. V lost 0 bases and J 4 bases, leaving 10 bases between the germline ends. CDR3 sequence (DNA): TGTGCCAGCAGTTACTCGACGAGGGAATACGAGCAGTACTTC. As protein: CASSYSTREYEQYF.

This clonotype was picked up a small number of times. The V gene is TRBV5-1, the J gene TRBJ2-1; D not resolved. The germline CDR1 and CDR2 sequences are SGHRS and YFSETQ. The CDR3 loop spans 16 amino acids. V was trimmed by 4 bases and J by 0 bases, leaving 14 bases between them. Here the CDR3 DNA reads TGCGCCAGCAGCCCTTCAATAGAAAGCTCCTACAATGAGCAGTTCTTC. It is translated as CASSPSIESSYNEQFF.

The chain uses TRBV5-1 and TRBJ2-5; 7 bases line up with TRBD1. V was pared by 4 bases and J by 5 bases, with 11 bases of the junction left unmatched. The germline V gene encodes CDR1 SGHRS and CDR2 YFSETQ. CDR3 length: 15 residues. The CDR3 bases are TGCGCCAGCAGCCTTTACTCAGGGGGAACGGAGACCCAGTACTTC. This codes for CASSLYSGGTETQYF.

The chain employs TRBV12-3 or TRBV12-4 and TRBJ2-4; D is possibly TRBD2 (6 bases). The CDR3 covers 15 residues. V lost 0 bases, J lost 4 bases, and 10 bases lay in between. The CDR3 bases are TGTGCCAGCAGTTTAGCGGGGGGTTCTAAAAACATTCAGTACTTC. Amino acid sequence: CASSLAGGSKNIQYF.

The CDR3 DNA sequence: TGCGCCAGCAGCCCCGGACAGGTCGCCGTGAATACGCAGTATTTT. Protein sequence: CASSPGQVAVNTQYF. The rearrangement uses TRBV4-3 and TRBJ2-3; 7 nucleotides agree with TRBD1. This CDR3 region has 15 residues. The germline CDR1 and CDR2 sequences are LGHNA and YSLEER. Unmatched junction bases numbered 11, after V lost 4 bases and J lost 7 bases.

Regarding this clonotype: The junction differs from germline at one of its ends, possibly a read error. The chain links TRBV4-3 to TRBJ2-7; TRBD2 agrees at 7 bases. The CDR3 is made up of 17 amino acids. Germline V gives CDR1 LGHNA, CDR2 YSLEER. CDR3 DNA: TGCGCCAGGAGCCAAGTGACGGGAGGCTTTAGCTCCTACGAGCAGTACTTC. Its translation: CARSQVTGGFSSYEQYF.

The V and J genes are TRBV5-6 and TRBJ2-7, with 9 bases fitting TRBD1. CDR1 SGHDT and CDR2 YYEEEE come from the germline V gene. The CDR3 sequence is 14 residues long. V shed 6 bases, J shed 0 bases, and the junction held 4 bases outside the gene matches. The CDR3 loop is CASTQGANSYEQYF. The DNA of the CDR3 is TGTGCCAGCACACAGGGGGCGAACTCCTACGAGCAGTACTTC.

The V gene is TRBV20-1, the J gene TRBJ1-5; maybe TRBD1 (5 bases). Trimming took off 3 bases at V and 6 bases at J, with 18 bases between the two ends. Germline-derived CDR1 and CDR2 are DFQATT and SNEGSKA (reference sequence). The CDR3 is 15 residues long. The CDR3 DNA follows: TGCAGTGCTAGGATCGGGACCTCGGGGGTTCAGCCCCAGCATTTT. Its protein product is CSARIGTSGVQPQHF.

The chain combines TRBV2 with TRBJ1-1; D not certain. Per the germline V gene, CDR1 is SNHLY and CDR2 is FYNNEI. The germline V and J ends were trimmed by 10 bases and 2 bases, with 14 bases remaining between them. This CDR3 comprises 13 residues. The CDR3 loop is CATSPLSNTEAFF. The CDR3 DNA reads TGTGCCACCTCCCCTTTGTCTAACACTGAAGCTTTCTTT.

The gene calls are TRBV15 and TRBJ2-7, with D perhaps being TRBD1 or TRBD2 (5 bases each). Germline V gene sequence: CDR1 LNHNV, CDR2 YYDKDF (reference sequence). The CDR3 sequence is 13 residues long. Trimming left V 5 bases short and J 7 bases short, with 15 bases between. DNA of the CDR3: TGTGCCACCAGCGTCGGGGCTCCGGGGGAGCAGTACTTC. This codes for CATSVGAPGEQYF. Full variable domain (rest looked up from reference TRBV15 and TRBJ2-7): DAMVIQNPRYQVTQFGKPVTLSCSQTLNHNVMYWYQQKSSQAPKLLFHYYDKDFNNEADTPDNFQSRRPNTSFCFLDIRSPGLGDTAMYLCATSVGAPGEQYFGPGTRLTVT.